A single sample gave rise to the 27 T cell receptor beta chains below, sequenced in a study of blood T cell repertoires in COVID-19. Using immunoSEQ multiplex PCR, the repertoire was profiled, and TCRdb retains in-frame clones only, with some absent. In the table there are hundreds of thousands of clones, approximately 90% of which are singletons. Input material: peripheral blood. These receptors were collected from a man in his 60s with COVID-19, enrolled during active disease.

The V call is TRBV3-1 (or the pseudogene TRBV3-2), the J call TRBJ1-2; no reliable D call. This CDR3 contains 15 residues. The V end lost 1 base, the J end lost 4 bases, and 13 bases lay between the germline ends. Germline V gives CDR1 LGHDT, CDR2 YNNKEL (reference sequence). The CDR3 DNA sequence: TGTGCCAGCAGCCAAGTGAGCCTTACCCCCTATGGCTACACCTTC. Translating it yields CASSQVSLTPYGYTF.

The CDR3 DNA reads TGTGCCTGGAGTCCAGGCGGGGGGCGAGATACGCAGTATTTT. It encodes CAWSPGGGRDTQYF. The genes are TRBV30 and TRBJ2-3; 8 nucleotides agree with TRBD2. The CDR3 is 14 amino acids. CDR1 is GTSNPN, CDR2 SVGIG, per germline (reference sequence). V trimming: 2 bases; J trimming: 5 bases; junction bases outside the gene matches: 6.

The chain recombines TRBV11-2 with TRBJ2-7, with 11 bases lining up with TRBD2. With 3 bases clipped from V and 4 bases from J, the junction kept 5 bases outside the gene matches. This CDR3 has 15 amino acids. The germline CDR1 and CDR2 sequences are SGHAT and FQNNGV. CDR3 sequence reads: CASSLRLAGGYEQYF. The DNA of the CDR3 is TGTGCCAGCAGCTTGAGGCTAGCGGGGGGATACGAGCAGTACTTC. Combining the CDR3 with reference TRBV11-2 and TRBJ2-7 gives the whole variable domain EAGVAQSPRYKIIEKRQSVAFWCNPISGHATLYWYQQILGQGPKLLIQFQNNGVVDDSQLPKDRFSAERLKGVDSTLKIQPAKLEDSAVYLCASSLRLAGGYEQYFGPGTRLTVT.

Comment on this clone: One end of the junction does not line up with germline, which may come from a read error. This rearrangement joins TRBV30 to TRBJ1-2, with 7 positions matching TRBD1. Germline V CDR1 and CDR2: GTSNPN, SVGIG (reference sequence). The CDR3 runs 12 residues. The CDR3 reads CAWRDSPYAYTF. For the CDR3, the DNA is TGTGCCTGGCGGGACAGCCCCTATGCCTACACCTTC.

J is TRBJ2-1 and V is TRBV13, with 13 bases matching TRBD2. Germline CDR1 reads PRHDT; CDR2 reads FYEKMQ (reference sequence). V gave up 3 bases and J gave up 4 bases; unmatched junction bases: 6. The CDR3 is made up of 17 amino acids. The chain's CDR3 is CASSFGLAGAPYNEQFF. The CDR3 DNA reads as TGTGCCAGCAGCTTTGGACTAGCGGGGGCCCCGTACAATGAGCAGTTCTTC.

The chain uses TRBV5-6 and TRBJ2-5; 15 bases fit TRBD2. Germline V gene data show CDR1 as SGHDT and CDR2 as YYEEEE. The CDR3 is 17 residues long. V lost 4 bases and J lost 4; bases outside the gene matches: 8. DNA for the CDR3: TGTGCCAGCAGCCCGGGACTAGCGGGAGGATGGGGAGAGACCCAGTACTTC. It is translated as CASSPGLAGGWGETQYF. The whole variable domain, filled in from reference TRBV5-6 and TRBJ2-5, reads DAGVTQSPTHLIKTRGQQVTLRCSPKSGHDTVSWYQQALGQGPQFIFQYYEEEERQRGNFPDRFSGHQFPNYSSELNVNALLLGDSALYLCASSPGLAGGWGETQYFGPGTRLLVL.

The CDR3 DNA reads TGTGCCAGCAGTGAAAAGGACAGGGGAGGCAATCAGCCCCAGCATTTT. Protein product: CASSEKDRGGNQPQHF. The chain has TRBV6-1 and TRBJ1-5, with TRBD1 matching 9 bases. CDR1 is MNHNS and CDR2 is SASEGT in the germline V gene. The CDR3 contains 16 residues. Trimming cost V 2 bases and J 2 bases; bases outside gene matches: 4.

This chain connects TRBV3-1 (or the pseudogene TRBV3-2) to TRBJ1-2; TRBD1 agrees at 7 bases. This CDR3 region has 13 residues. Germline lookup yields CDR1 LGHDT and CDR2 YNNKEL (reference sequence). V dropped 3 bases and J dropped 7; count of bases not matched to a gene: 5. CDR3 sequence: CASSQQGGGGYTF. The CDR3 bases are TGTGCCAGCAGCCAGCAGGGGGGAGGTGGCTACACCTTC.

This chain joins TRBV9 and TRBJ1-5; possibly TRBD1 for D (6 bases). CDR1 SGDLS and CDR2 YYNGEE come from the germline V gene. The V end was cut by 4 bases, the J end by 2 bases, with 13 bases between. This CDR3 spans 15 amino acids. The DNA for the CDR3 is TGTGCCAGCAGCTCAGAAGGGGGAGGCAATCAGCCCCAGCATTTT. Its translation: CASSSEGGGNQPQHF.

The chain couples TRBV28 to TRBJ2-7; TRBD1 is a possible D gene (5 bases). The CDR3 is 12 amino acids. Germline CDR1 reads MDHEN; CDR2 reads SYDVKM. Between the trimmed V and J ends, which lost 5 bases and 6 bases, there was a span of 11 bases. DNA of the CDR3: TGTGCCAGCAGTAGACTGGGGCGCGAGCAGTACTTC. Its protein product is CASSRLGREQYF.

In the case of this clone: At the DNA level, this CDR3 is encoded by other sequences in the same sample as well. J is TRBJ1-5 and V is TRBV18; TRBD1 matches at 8 bases. J gave up 4 bases and V 3 bases, and 2 bases lay outside the gene matches. The CDR3 is 14 residues long. In germline, CDR1 is KGHSH, CDR2 LQKENI. CDR3 loop: CASSPGTGNQPQHF. In DNA form, the CDR3 reads TGTGCCAGCTCACCCGGGACAGGAAATCAGCCCCAGCATTTT.

This sequence joins TRBV19 and TRBJ1-5; tentative D call: TRBD1 (6 bases). There are 16 residues in the CDR3. Trimming removed 9 bases at V and 1 base at J, with 19 bases between. Germline V CDR1 and CDR2: LNHDA, SQIVND (reference sequence). The CDR3 bases are TGTGCCAGCTCTTTATCACAGGGTCGCAGCAATCAGCCCCAGCATTTT. It is translated as CASSLSQGRSNQPQHF. The full variable domain, in which reference TRBV19 and TRBJ1-5 provide the parts outside the CDR3, is DGGITQSPKYLFRKEGQNVTLSCEQNLNHDAMYWYRQDPGQGLRLIYYSQIVNDFQKGDIAEGYSVSREKKESFPLTVTSAQKNPTAFYLCASSLSQGRSNQPQHFGDGTRLSIL.

This rearrangement joins TRBV3-1 (or the pseudogene TRBV3-2) to TRBJ2-6; no firm D call. From germline, CDR1 is LGHDT and CDR2 YNNKEL (reference sequence). The CDR3 sequence is 16 residues long. Trimming took off 0 bases at V and 0 bases at J, with 6 bases between the two ends. The CDR3 DNA reads as TGTGCCAGCAGCCAAGATACGGTCTCTGGGGCCAACGTCCTGACTTTC. It encodes CASSQDTVSGANVLTF.

This chain links TRBV30 with TRBJ2-2, with 7 bases identical to TRBD1. Germline CDR1 reads GTSNPN; CDR2 reads SVGIG (reference sequence). The CDR3 extends over 14 amino acids. Trimming at V came to 7 bases and at J to 4 bases, leaving 9 bases not matched to a gene. In DNA form, the CDR3 reads TGTGCCTTCCTGGGACAGAGATTCACCGGGGAGCTGTTTTTT. Its protein is CAFLGQRFTGELFF.

This chain uses TRBV27 with TRBJ2-1; the D gene is possibly TRBD1 (7 bases). V lost 3 bases and J 9 bases, leaving 15 bases between the germline ends. CDR3 length equals 14 residues. Per the germline V gene, CDR1 is MNHEY and CDR2 is SMNVEV (reference sequence). Written as DNA, the CDR3 is TGTGCCAGCAGTTTTGGTCAGGGGGGCGGTGAGCAGTTCTTC. Protein: CASSFGQGGGEQFF.

J is TRBJ1-3 and V is TRBV10-3; TRBD1 is a possible D gene (5 bases). Germline V gene lookup returns CDR1 ENHRY and CDR2 SYGVKD. Trimming pared 7 bases from V and 0 bases from J, leaving 16 bases between. This CDR3 contains 16 residues. CDR3 coding DNA: TGTGCCATCACGGCGTGGGGCGGGAGCTCTGGAAACACCATATATTTT. It specifies CAITAWGGSSGNTIYF.

The chain couples TRBV10-2 to TRBJ1-5; TRBD1 is a possible D gene (6 bases). Germline CDR1 is WSHSY and CDR2 is SAAADI. V was pared by 8 bases and J by 1 base, with 15 bases between. This CDR3 has 15 amino acids. CDR3: CASCLGGGSNQPQHF. The CDR3 nucleotides are TGCGCCAGCTGCTTAGGGGGGGGGAGCAATCAGCCCCAGCATTTT.

This CDR3 reads CASSSSTEGLSWGYTF. CDR3 bases: TGTGCCAGCAGTTCCTCTACCGAGGGACTTAGCTGGGGCTACACCTTC. V usage is TRBV6-5 and J usage is TRBJ1-2, with D maybe TRBD1 (5 bases). Trimming took 4 bases from V and 8 from J, leaving 23 bases between them. The length of the CDR3 is 16 residues. Germline V gene data show CDR1 as MNHEY and CDR2 as SVGAGI.

Only one count was recorded for this clone. V gene TRBV5-1 combines with J gene TRBJ2-1, with 7 bases fitting TRBD1. The germline V gene encodes CDR1 SGHRS and CDR2 YFSETQ. V gave up 0 bases and J gave up 6 bases; unmatched junction bases: 6. The CDR3 spans 15 residues. The CDR3 DNA sequence: TGCGCCAGCAGCTTGGAGGGCACAGGGGCCAATGAGCAGTTCTTC. Translated: CASSLEGTGANEQFF.

The V gene is TRBV6-2 or TRBV6-3, the J gene TRBJ2-1; 9 bases agree with TRBD2. The CDR3 runs to 18 residues. With V trimmed by 1 base and J by 1 base, 8 bases remained unmatched. CDR1 and CDR2 from the germline V gene are MNHEY and SVGEGT. The CDR3 sequence: CASSYFGGGEGSYNEQFF. The CDR3 DNA reads TGTGCCAGCAGTTACTTTGGCGGGGGGGAGGGTTCCTACAATGAGCAGTTCTTC.

The genes are TRBV6-6 and TRBJ2-2; the match to TRBD2 covers 8 bases. With V trimmed by 7 bases and J by 7 bases, 11 bases remained unmatched. From germline, CDR1 is MNHNY and CDR2 SVGAGI (reference sequence). There are 15 residues in the CDR3. The CDR3 sequence: CASNSRAGGHGELFF. CDR3 DNA sequence: TGTGCCAGCAACTCGCGGGCGGGGGGCCACGGGGAGCTGTTTTTT.

This chain links TRBV25-1 with TRBJ2-7; tentative D call: TRBD1 (6 bases). The CDR3 covers 16 residues. V lost 1 base, J lost 6 bases, and 19 bases lay in between. Germline CDR1 MGHDK, CDR2 SYGVNS. CDR3 loop: CASSEFRSGESGEQYF. DNA for the CDR3: TGTGCCAGCAGTGAATTTCGGTCAGGGGAGTCTGGCGAGCAGTACTTC.

CDR3 nucleotides: TGTGCCAGCAGCGTATGGAGAAACACCGGGGAGCTGTTTTTT. Its translation: CASSVWRNTGELFF. The genes are TRBV9 and TRBJ2-2; D is uncertain. Trimming took 1 base from V and 2 from J, leaving 6 bases between them. The CDR3 spans 14 residues. The germline V gene has CDR1 SGDLS and CDR2 YYNGEE.

The chain combines TRBV9 with TRBJ1-1; D not certain. V lost 1 base, J lost 4 bases, and 11 bases lay in between. Germline-derived CDR1 and CDR2 are SGDLS and YYNGEE. This CDR3 comprises 14 residues. CDR3 sequence reads: CASSVSQRGTEAFF. CDR3 sequence (DNA): TGTGCCAGCAGCGTATCACAACGGGGCACTGAAGCTTTCTTT.

The rearrangement uses TRBV7-2 and TRBJ2-2, with 9 bases fitting TRBD1. Losses at the gene ends were 3 bases for V and 2 bases for J; bases not matched to a gene: 1. Germline V gene lookup returns CDR1 SGHTA and CDR2 FQGNSA. This CDR3 contains 15 residues. The CDR3 DNA sequence: TGTGCCAGCAGCTTGGGACAGGGCAACACCGGGGAGCTGTTTTTT. As protein: CASSLGQGNTGELFF.

This chain links TRBV30 with TRBJ1-1; D unresolved. Germline-derived CDR1 and CDR2 are GTSNPN and SVGIG (reference sequence). Trimming took 3 bases from V and 0 from J, leaving 17 bases between them. CDR3 length: 16 amino acids. Here the CDR3 reads CAWRADYGNLNTEAFF. DNA of the CDR3: TGTGCCTGGAGGGCAGATTACGGGAACTTGAACACTGAAGCTTTCTTT.

The rearrangement links TRBV20-1 to TRBJ2-5; D not resolved. The CDR3 loop spans 10 amino acids. Looked up from germline, CDR1 is DFQATT and CDR2 is SNEGSKA (reference sequence). Trimming shortened V by 6 bases and J by 6 bases, and 8 bases separated the two germline ends. CDR3 sequence (DNA): TGCAGTGCGGCTCTCAAGACCCAGTACTTC. It encodes CSAALKTQYF.